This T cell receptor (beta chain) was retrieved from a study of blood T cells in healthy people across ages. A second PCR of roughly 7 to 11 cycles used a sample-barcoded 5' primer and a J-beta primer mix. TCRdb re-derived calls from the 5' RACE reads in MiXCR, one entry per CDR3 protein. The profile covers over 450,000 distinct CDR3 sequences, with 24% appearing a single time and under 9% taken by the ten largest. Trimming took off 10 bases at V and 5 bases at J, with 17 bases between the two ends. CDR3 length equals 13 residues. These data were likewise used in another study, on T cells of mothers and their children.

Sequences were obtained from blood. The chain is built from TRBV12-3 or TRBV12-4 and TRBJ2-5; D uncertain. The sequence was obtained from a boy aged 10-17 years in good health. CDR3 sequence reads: CATAPLVRETQYF. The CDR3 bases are TGTGCCACCGCACCACTCGTTCGGGAGACCCAGTACTTC.